Below are 10 T cell receptor beta chains sequenced from a single sample in a study of blood T cells in healthy people across ages. Alongside a J-beta primer mix, a sample-barcoded 5' primer served in a second PCR lasting roughly 7 to 11 cycles. TCRdb re-called the 5' RACE reads through MiXCR, storing one row per CDR3 protein. The repertoire consists of over 1.5 million distinct CDR3 sequences, with 49% occurring once and the leading ten covering around 2.1%. The source material was blood. These TCRs come from a woman in her thirties or forties in good health.

This chain connects TRBV24-1 to TRBJ1-2; D is possibly TRBD1 (6 bases). The germline V gene has CDR1 KGHDR and CDR2 SFDVKD. The CDR3 is 12 residues long. V was shortened by 6 bases and J by 7 bases, with 11 bases between the two germline ends. Here the CDR3 DNA reads TGTGCCACCAGTACAGGGTTTCTTGGCTACACCTTC. It translates to CATSTGFLGYTF.

This clonotype was counted ten times or more. This sequence joins TRBV29-1 and TRBJ2-7, with 7 nucleotides matching TRBD2. Germline V lookup: CDR1 SQVTM, CDR2 ANQGSEA. This CDR3 has 12 residues. V shed 7 bases and J 0 bases; nucleotides not matched to a gene: 3. CDR3: CSGRTSSYEQYF. CDR3 sequence (DNA): TGCAGCGGACGGACTAGCTCCTACGAGCAGTACTTC.

As regards this clonotype: One junction end does not reproduce the germline sequence, and a read error may be involved. V is TRBV4-3 and J is TRBJ2-2, with no clear D. There are 14 residues in the CDR3. Per the germline V gene, CDR1 is LGHNA and CDR2 is YSLEER. CDR3 amino acids: CTSSQELYPPELFF. The CDR3 region has the DNA TGCACCAGCAGCCAAGAGCTCTATCCCCCAGAGCTGTTTTTT.

This chain joins TRBV20-1 and TRBJ2-7, with TRBD2 matching 8 bases. V dropped 2 bases and J dropped 7; count of bases not matched to a gene: 13. Looked up from germline, CDR1 is DFQATT and CDR2 is SNEGSKA (reference sequence). The CDR3 loop spans 15 amino acids. CDR3 sequence (DNA): TGCAGTGCTAGACAGGGTAGCGGGGTTTACAATGAGCAGTACTTC. It yields the protein CSARQGSGVYNEQYF.

A note on this clonotype: A single base separates this from a much larger clone, so it may be a read error. This rearrangement joins TRBV6-5 to TRBJ1-1; tentatively, D is TRBD1 (5 bases). The CDR3 runs to 13 residues. V shed 5 bases and J shed 0 bases, with 7 bases lying between them. Germline CDR1 is MNHEY and CDR2 is SVGAGI. CDR3 coding DNA: TGTGCCAGCAGTGCGGGGGTGAACACTGAAGCTTTCTTT. It specifies CASSAGVNTEAFF.

This clonotype was picked up a small number of times. The chain couples TRBV15 to TRBJ2-3; the match to TRBD1 covers 10 bases. The CDR3 is 16 amino acids. Germline values: CDR1 LNHNV, CDR2 YYDKDF (reference sequence). With V trimmed by 1 base and J by 3 bases, 4 bases remained unmatched. CDR3 region: CATSRVGTGVTDTQYF. For the CDR3, the DNA is TGTGCCACCAGCAGAGTAGGGACAGGGGTTACAGATACGCAGTATTTT. The full variable domain, rest sourced from reference TRBV15 and TRBJ2-3, is DAMVIQNPRYQVTQFGKPVTLSCSQTLNHNVMYWYQQKSSQAPKLLFHYYDKDFNNEADTPDNFQSRRPNTSFCFLDIRSPGLGDTAMYLCATSRVGTGVTDTQYFGPGTRLTVL.

In its sample, this clonotype was seen many times. The chain uses TRBV4-3 and TRBJ2-7; unclear D gene. The germline V gene encodes CDR1 LGHNA and CDR2 YSLEER. Trimming took off 0 bases at V and 0 bases at J, with 6 bases between the two ends. This CDR3 is built from 14 residues. Here the CDR3 reads CASSQDSLSYEQYF. The CDR3 coding sequence is TGCGCCAGCAGCCAAGATAGCCTCTCCTACGAGCAGTACTTC.

The V call is TRBV9, the J call TRBJ2-1, with D hard to call. Germline V gene lookup returns CDR1 SGDLS and CDR2 YYNGEE. V was trimmed by 0 bases and J by 6 bases, leaving 16 bases between them. This CDR3 is built from 16 residues. The CDR3 DNA reads TGTGCCAGCAGCGTAGGGGCTGGCCCCCCACGCAATGAGCAGTTCTTC. It yields the protein CASSVGAGPPRNEQFF.

The gene calls are TRBV25-1 and TRBJ2-5; TRBD1 aligns across 7 bases. Unmatched junction bases numbered 7, after V lost 4 bases and J lost 2 bases. This CDR3 has 15 residues. The V gene's germline CDR1 is MGHDK and CDR2 SYGVNS. CDR3 in DNA: TGTGCCAGCAGTGCTCCGGGACAGATACAAGAGACCCAGTACTTC. Amino acids: CASSAPGQIQETQYF. Full variable domain (rest looked up from reference TRBV25-1 and TRBJ2-5): EADIYQTPRYLVIGTGKKITLECSQTMGHDKMYWYQQDPGMELHLIHYSYGVNSTEKGDLSSESTVSRIRTEHFPLTLESARPSHTSQYLCASSAPGQIQETQYFGPGTRLLVL.

The chain couples TRBV27 to TRBJ2-3, with 8 bases aligning to TRBD2. The CDR3 extends over 16 amino acids. Germline loops: CDR1 MNHEY, CDR2 SMNVEV (reference sequence). With 3 bases clipped from V and 3 bases from J, the junction kept 8 bases outside the gene matches. CDR3: CASSFRAGGQTDTQYF. The CDR3 region has the DNA TGTGCCAGCAGTTTTCGGGCGGGGGGCCAAACAGATACGCAGTATTTT.